The 13 T cell receptor beta chains presented below share a single source sample, sequenced in a study of CD8+CD57+ T cells in acquired aplastic anemia. The sequenced patients had an expansion of CD8+CD57+ cells seen by flow cytometry. CDR3 and TCR beta VDJ profiling relied on a genomic DNA template. A single record per CDR3 protein comes from TCRdb applying MiXCR to the reads. The profile shows around 210,000 distinct CDR3 sequences, approximately 65% of them singletons. Sequenced input: sorted CD4+, CD8+, or CD8+CD57+ T cells (not recorded which) from PBMCs. The receptors come from a human donor with aplastic anemia.

This clonotype was found a few times. V is TRBV7-9 and J is TRBJ1-2; a weak D match, TRBD1 (6 bases). Per germline, CDR1 SEHNR and CDR2 FQNEAQ (reference sequence). The CDR3 runs to 17 residues. V shed 3 bases and J shed 4 bases, with 21 bases lying between them. CDR3 sequence reads: CASSFSPPGQHLYGYTF. The CDR3 region has the DNA TGTGCCAGCAGCTTCTCACCGCCTGGACAGCACCTCTATGGCTACACCTTC. Based on the CDR3 plus reference TRBV7-9 and TRBJ1-2, the full variable domain is DTGVSQNPRHKITKRGQNVTFRCDPISEHNRLYWYRQTLGQGPEFLTYFQNEAQLEKSRLLSDRFSAERPKGSFSTLEIQRTEQGDSAMYLCASSFSPPGQHLYGYTFGSGTRLTVV.

The CDR3 loop is CARLAGGQETQYF. As DNA, the CDR3 is TGTGCTAGACTAGCGGGGGGGCAAGAGACCCAGTACTTC. The chain has TRBV19 and TRBJ2-5, with 14 nucleotides matching TRBD2. This CDR3 is 13 amino acids long. Germline loops: CDR1 LNHDA, CDR2 SQIVND (reference sequence).

CDR3 loop: CAISATGGLRAYEQYF. For the CDR3, the DNA is TGTGCCATCAGTGCGACAGGGGGCCTGAGGGCCTACGAGCAGTACTTC. The chain joins TRBV10-3 to TRBJ2-7, with 10 positions matching TRBD1. Germline lookup yields CDR1 ENHRY and CDR2 SYGVKD. The CDR3 is 16 amino acids. V shed 4 bases and J 2 bases; nucleotides not matched to a gene: 8.

This clonotype was seen more than once but under ten times. This chain links TRBV10-3 with TRBJ2-7; the D is unclear. The CDR3 covers 12 residues. V was shortened by 10 bases and J by 2 bases, with 12 bases between the two germline ends. Germline V gene sequence: CDR1 ENHRY, CDR2 SYGVKD. The CDR3 nucleotides are TGTGCCACCAGGACGTTAGCCTACGAGCAGTACTTC. Amino acid sequence: CATRTLAYEQYF.

A note on this clonotype: Relative to the germline gene, one junction end is altered; a read error may explain this. This sequence joins TRBV19 and TRBJ1-1; 8 nucleotides line up with TRBD1. Germline lookup yields CDR1 LNHDA and CDR2 SQIVND (reference sequence). CDR3 length: 14 residues. The CDR3 DNA reads as TGTGCCAGCAGTACGGACAGGGTACACACTGAAGCTTTCTTT. Its protein is CASSTDRVHTEAFF.

In this sample, this clonotype turned up once. CDR3 loop: CASYRQGETDTQYF. In DNA, the CDR3 is TGTGCCAGCTACCGACAGGGGGAAACAGATACGCAGTATTTT. V gene TRBV5-6 combines with J gene TRBJ2-3; 9 nucleotides line up with TRBD1. Per germline, CDR1 SGHDT and CDR2 YYEEEE. This CDR3 spans 14 amino acids. J gave up 3 bases and V 7 bases, and 6 bases lay outside the gene matches.

V and J are TRBV5-1 and TRBJ2-5; D gene ambiguous. Germline CDR1 reads SGHRS; CDR2 reads YFSETQ. Trimming left V 0 bases short and J 0 bases short, with 9 bases between. CDR3 length: 15 amino acids. The CDR3 coding sequence is TGCGCCAGCAGCTTGGCTACGGCAAACCAAGAGACCCAGTACTTC. This translates into CASSLATANQETQYF.

J is TRBJ2-5 and V is TRBV19; D is undetermined. Matching the DNA end better, TRBJ2-7 makes the J call doubtful. Germline V gene data show CDR1 as LNHDA and CDR2 as SQIVND (reference sequence). CDR3 size: 13 residues. DNA for the CDR3: TGTGCCAGTAGTATCGGCAGCTCCTACGAGCAGTACGTC. This sequence encodes CASSIGSSYEQYV.

This chain connects TRBV10-3 to TRBJ2-3; 8 positions match TRBD1. After removal of 0 bases from V and 3 bases from J, the junction contained 11 bases not matched to a gene. This CDR3 is 18 amino acids long. Germline V gene data show CDR1 as ENHRY and CDR2 as SYGVKD. CDR3 region: CAISESSSAGGSTDTQYF. The CDR3 DNA reads as TGTGCCATCAGTGAGTCGTCTAGTGCAGGGGGCTCTACAGATACGCAGTATTTT.

The genes are TRBV20-1 and TRBJ1-2; tentative D call: TRBD1 (6 bases). CDR1 and CDR2 (germline): DFQATT, SNEGSKA (reference sequence). Between the trimmed V and J ends, which lost 0 bases and 12 bases, there was a span of 11 bases. This CDR3 is 11 amino acids long. CDR3 amino acids: CSARDNGGNTF. CDR3 nucleotide sequence: TGCAGTGCTAGAGATAACGGGGGCAACACCTTC.

This clonotype was picked up a small number of times. The rearrangement links TRBV7-8 to TRBJ2-1, with D maybe TRBD2 (5 bases). The germline V and J ends were trimmed by 5 bases and 5 bases, with 16 bases remaining between them. CDR1 is SGHVS, CDR2 FQNEAQ, per germline. The CDR3 sequence is 15 residues long. CDR3 DNA: TGTGCCAGCAGCGGACGGACTCACGACAACAATGAGCAGTTCTTC. This codes for CASSGRTHDNNEQFF.

This clonotype was counted many times. The V and J genes are TRBV6-1 and TRBJ2-7, with 9 bases that match TRBD1. The V gene end was trimmed by 10 bases and the J gene end by 5 bases; junction bases not matched to a gene: 12. From germline, CDR1 is MNHNS and CDR2 SASEGT. The length of the CDR3 is 14 residues. CDR3 sequence (DNA): TGTGCCACGACGTCCGGGACAGGGTCTGACGAGCAGTACTTC. It yields the protein CATTSGTGSDEQYF.

This chain connects TRBV12-3 or TRBV12-4 to TRBJ2-7; D is perhaps TRBD1 or TRBD2 (5 bases each). V was shortened by 3 bases and J by 1 base, with 13 bases between the two germline ends. This CDR3 has 15 amino acids. The CDR3 spells CASSFWGISSYEQYF. The CDR3 DNA is TGTGCCAGCAGTTTCTGGGGGATCTCTTCCTACGAGCAGTACTTC.